A single sample gave rise to the 27 T cell receptor beta chains below, sequenced in a study of cytomegalovirus exposure and HLA in healthy donors. The PCR ran on 60 Vbeta and 13 Jbeta primers. Assay: immunoSEQ multiplex PCR; the TCRdb copy retains only in-frame clones and omits some. This repertoire shows 90,000 to 150,000 clones, approximately 69% found once; its top ten account for more than 9%. Specimen: PBMCs. The receptors stem from a woman aged 50 to 65 in good health and CMV-seropositive.

This clone showed up just a few times. This rearrangement joins TRBV6-1 to TRBJ1-5, with D perhaps TRBD1 (6 bases). CDR1 and CDR2 from the germline V gene are MNHNS and SASEGT. This CDR3 region has 14 residues. Trimming stripped 11 bases from V and 2 bases from J, with 16 bases between. CDR3 coding DNA: TGTGCCGGGGGCTCAGGGAACGGCAATCAGCCCCAGCATTTT. Translated: CAGGSGNGNQPQHF.

The chain employs TRBV7-8 and TRBJ1-2; 8 bases align to TRBD1. The CDR3 has 17 residues. Trimming cost V 5 bases and J 7 bases; bases outside gene matches: 18. Germline lookup yields CDR1 SGHVS and CDR2 FQNEAQ. This CDR3 is CASSPGQGGISISGYTF. CDR3 nucleotides: TGTGCCAGCAGCCCTGGACAGGGAGGGATTTCAATATCTGGCTACACCTTC.

The rearrangement uses TRBV28 and TRBJ1-5; D might be TRBD1 (6 bases). Germline CDR1 is MDHEN and CDR2 is SYDVKM. The CDR3 covers 17 residues. Trimming left V 2 bases short and J 3 bases short, with 17 bases between. The CDR3 protein is CASSLHGGALTNQPQHF. The CDR3 coding sequence is TGTGCCAGCAGTTTACATGGGGGCGCGTTGACCAATCAGCCCCAGCATTTT.

V usage is TRBV5-8 and J usage is TRBJ1-5; the match to TRBD1 covers 8 bases. After removal of 2 bases from V and 7 bases from J, the junction contained 8 bases not matched to a gene. This CDR3 has 15 amino acids. Looked up from germline, CDR1 is SGHTS and CDR2 is YDEGEE. The CDR3 here is CASSLSRTGKQPQHF. For the CDR3, the DNA is TGTGCCAGCAGCTTAAGTCGGACAGGGAAGCAGCCCCAGCATTTT. Filled out from reference TRBV5-8 and TRBJ1-5, the complete variable domain reads EAGVTQSPTHLIKTRGQQATLRCSPISGHTSVYWYQQALGLGLQFLLWYDEGEERNRGNFPPRFSGRQFPNYSSELNVNALELEDSALYLCASSLSRTGKQPQHFGDGTRLSIL.

The table lists this clone with a few counts. This rearrangement joins TRBV10-3 to TRBJ2-7, with 8 bases matching TRBD1. CDR1 is ENHRY, CDR2 SYGVKD, per germline. V lost 3 bases and J lost 6; bases outside the gene matches: 7. This CDR3 region has 14 residues. This CDR3 is CAISERTGIAEQYF. DNA of the CDR3: TGTGCCATCAGTGAACGGACAGGGATCGCCGAGCAGTACTTC.

This rearrangement joins TRBV7-8 to TRBJ1-4, with a tentative D call TRBD1 (5 bases). Germline V lookup: CDR1 SGHVS, CDR2 FQNEAQ. Trimming left V 1 base short and J 4 bases short, with 13 bases between. The CDR3 has 16 residues. In DNA, the CDR3 is TGTGCCAGCAGCTTAGGGGTAGGGGTCGTTAATGAAAAACTGTTTTTT. Its translation is CASSLGVGVVNEKLFF.

This chain joins TRBV28 and TRBJ1-2; TRBD1 might be the D (6 bases). The CDR3 is 14 amino acids. V lost 8 bases and J 2 bases, leaving 15 bases between the germline ends. Germline V gives CDR1 MDHEN, CDR2 SYDVKM. In DNA form, the CDR3 reads TGTGCCAGCGCCGATTCGACAGGAAACTATGGCTACACCTTC. Amino acid sequence: CASADSTGNYGYTF.

The V call is TRBV10-1, the J call TRBJ1-6, with TRBD1 identical over 10 bases. The ends lost 4 bases at V and 10 bases at J; junction bases unmatched: 4. This CDR3 region has 14 residues. CDR1 WNHNN and CDR2 SYGVQD come from the germline V gene (reference sequence). DNA of the CDR3: TGCGCCAGCAGTGCCCCGGGACAGGGGTCACCCCTCCACTTT. Its protein is CASSAPGQGSPLHF.

A few counts support this clone. The genes are TRBV7-2 and TRBJ2-5; no reliable D call. Germline CDR1 SGHTA, CDR2 FQGNSA. V was shortened by 4 bases and J by 4 bases, with 13 bases between the two germline ends. The CDR3 is 14 residues long. This CDR3 is CASSYLVVGETQYF. In nucleotides, the CDR3 is TGTGCCAGCAGCTATCTAGTGGTCGGAGAGACCCAGTACTTC.

Sample share makes this clone medium-sized. CDR3 region: CASSPRTGGRVEAFF. In DNA form, the CDR3 reads TGTGCCAGTAGTCCCCGGACAGGGGGGAGGGTTGAAGCTTTCTTT. The rearrangement links TRBV19 to TRBJ1-1, with TRBD1 matching over 10 bases. The CDR3 spans 15 residues. Germline trimming cut 5 bases from V and 7 bases from J; bases unmatched to any gene: 10. Germline V gene sequence: CDR1 LNHDA, CDR2 SQIVND (reference sequence).

V gene TRBV25-1 combines with J gene TRBJ2-4; the match to TRBD2 covers 13 bases. The CDR3 sequence is 16 residues long. Trimming removed 6 bases from V and 0 bases from J; junction bases left unmatched: 2. Germline V gene data show CDR1 as MGHDK and CDR2 as SYGVNS. Here the CDR3 reads CASRTSGGLAKNIQYF. The CDR3 DNA is TGTGCCAGCAGGACTAGCGGGGGGCTAGCCAAAAACATTCAGTACTTC.

The J gene is TRBJ1-2, the V gene TRBV19, with a tentative D call TRBD1 (6 bases). Trimming took off 4 bases at V and 8 bases at J, with 14 bases between the two ends. Per the germline V gene, CDR1 is LNHDA and CDR2 is SQIVND (reference sequence). CDR3 length: 13 amino acids. The CDR3 is CASSTYREGGYTF. DNA for the CDR3: TGTGCCAGTAGTACCTACAGGGAAGGAGGCTACACCTTC.

J is TRBJ1-1 and V is TRBV27, with 8 positions matching TRBD1. Looked up from germline, CDR1 is MNHEY and CDR2 is SMNVEV (reference sequence). CDR3 length: 21 amino acids. Unmatched junction bases numbered 24, after V lost 6 bases and J lost 0 bases. The CDR3 DNA sequence: TGTGCCAGCAGCCCCCGGCCAGGGGGCTACTTGGGTGTCGGGATGAACACTGAAGCTTTCTTT. Encoded protein: CASSPRPGGYLGVGMNTEAFF.

The chain uses TRBV4-3 and TRBJ1-4; the match to TRBD1 covers 9 bases. Losses at the gene ends were 0 bases for V and 7 bases for J; bases not matched to a gene: 6. This CDR3 spans 16 amino acids. Germline V gives CDR1 LGHNA, CDR2 YSLEER. CDR3 amino acids: CASSQDPGQGTEKLFF. The CDR3 DNA reads as TGCGCCAGCAGCCAAGACCCGGGACAGGGAACTGAAAAACTGTTTTTT.

The chain combines TRBV10-3 with TRBJ2-7, with a tentative D call TRBD2 (6 bases). This CDR3 is built from 16 residues. The germline V gene encodes CDR1 ENHRY and CDR2 SYGVKD. The V end was cut by 3 bases, the J end by 1 base, with 16 bases between. CDR3 sequence reads: CAISDTTRRGSYEQYF. The CDR3 nucleotides read TGTGCCATCAGTGATACCACACGACGGGGGTCCTACGAGCAGTACTTC.

The V call is TRBV5-4, the J call TRBJ1-3; D is perhaps TRBD1 (5 bases). V was cut by 0 bases and J by 3 bases, with 7 bases left in between. Germline V gives CDR1 SGHNT, CDR2 YYREEE (reference sequence). The CDR3 runs 14 residues. The CDR3 loop is CASSLGQSGNTIYF. The CDR3 DNA is TGTGCCAGCAGCTTGGGACAGAGTGGAAACACCATATATTTT.

The gene calls are TRBV2 and TRBJ1-2; D remains unclear. This CDR3 spans 14 amino acids. Trimming left V 6 bases short and J 0 bases short, with 11 bases between. Germline CDR1 is SNHLY and CDR2 is FYNNEI. This CDR3 reads CASSLDGTNYGYTF. The CDR3 region has the DNA TGTGCCAGCAGCCTGGACGGGACTAACTATGGCTACACCTTC.

The V gene is TRBV5-1, the J gene TRBJ2-5; 7 bases are a match to TRBD1. The germline V gene encodes CDR1 SGHRS and CDR2 YFSETQ. The CDR3 runs to 13 residues. Trimming removed 5 bases from V and 3 bases from J; junction bases left unmatched: 4. The CDR3 nucleotides read TGCGCCAGCAGTAGCACAGGGGAAGAGACCCAGTACTTC. Its protein is CASSSTGEETQYF.

This chain connects TRBV5-1 to TRBJ1-3; D unresolved. This CDR3 contains 15 residues. Germline V gene sequence: CDR1 SGHRS, CDR2 YFSETQ. Trimming pared 0 bases from V and 3 bases from J, leaving 10 bases between. Written as DNA, the CDR3 is TGCGCCAGCAGCTTGGACCTTAACGGTGGAAACACCATATATTTT. Translating it yields CASSLDLNGGNTIYF.

J is TRBJ2-7 and V is TRBV5-1; 7 bases map to TRBD2. V lost 3 bases to trimming and J lost 6 bases; unmatched junction nucleotides: 9. Germline CDR1 SGHRS, CDR2 YFSETQ. CDR3 length: 14 amino acids. The CDR3 loop is CASSWSSGPSEQYF. CDR3 coding DNA: TGCGCCAGCAGCTGGAGTAGCGGGCCAAGCGAGCAGTACTTC.

The chain recombines TRBV19 with TRBJ1-5; a possible D gene is TRBD1 (6 bases). The germline CDR1 and CDR2 sequences are LNHDA and SQIVND (reference sequence). V was clipped by 2 bases and J by 0 bases, with 14 bases between them. The CDR3 spans 17 residues. The CDR3 protein is CASSINGGTYSNQPQHF. The CDR3 bases are TGTGCCAGTAGTATAAACGGGGGGACATATAGCAATCAGCCCCAGCATTTT. Drawing the rest from reference TRBV19 and TRBJ1-5, the complete variable domain is DGGITQSPKYLFRKEGQNVTLSCEQNLNHDAMYWYRQDPGQGLRLIYYSQIVNDFQKGDIAEGYSVSREKKESFPLTVTSAQKNPTAFYLCASSINGGTYSNQPQHFGDGTRLSIL.

The J gene is TRBJ2-7, the V gene TRBV19; 11 bases are a match to TRBD2. This CDR3 comprises 17 residues. Losses at the gene ends were 3 bases for V and 0 bases for J; bases not matched to a gene: 7. Per the germline V gene, CDR1 is LNHDA and CDR2 is SQIVND (reference sequence). The CDR3 here is CASSISGGTSGSYEQYF. The CDR3 nucleotides are TGTGCCAGTAGTATCTCTGGAGGGACTAGCGGCTCCTACGAGCAGTACTTC.

This rearrangement joins TRBV5-1 to TRBJ1-1, with 7 nucleotides matching TRBD1. CDR1 and CDR2 from the germline V gene are SGHRS and YFSETQ. J lost 6 bases, V lost 4 bases, and 9 bases had no gene match. CDR3 size: 14 residues. The CDR3 DNA is TGCGCCAGCAGCCTAGACGACAGGGTCCCTGAAGCTTTCTTT. It yields the protein CASSLDDRVPEAFF. The full variable domain, in which reference TRBV5-1 and TRBJ1-1 provide the parts outside the CDR3, is KAGVTQTPRYLIKTRGQQVTLSCSPISGHRSVSWYQQTPGQGLQFLFEYFSETQRNKGNFPGRFSGRQFSNSRSEMNVSTLELGDSALYLCASSLDDRVPEAFFGQGTRLTVV.

The chain carries TRBV30 and TRBJ2-7; maybe TRBD2 (6 bases). The CDR3 extends over 12 amino acids. In germline, CDR1 is GTSNPN, CDR2 SVGIG (reference sequence). V was trimmed by 3 bases and J by 7 bases, leaving 13 bases between them. For the CDR3, the DNA is TGTGCCTGGAGGATAGTCGGGGGAGAGCAGTACTTC. Amino acid sequence: CAWRIVGGEQYF.

A single count supports this clone. V gene TRBV5-8 combines with J gene TRBJ2-2, with 9 bases fitting TRBD1. Germline V gives CDR1 SGHTS, CDR2 YDEGEE. The CDR3 covers 15 residues. V shed 0 bases and J 4 bases; nucleotides not matched to a gene: 1. The CDR3 sequence: CASSLGTGATGELFF. In nucleotides, the CDR3 is TGTGCCAGCAGCTTGGGGACAGGGGCCACCGGGGAGCTGTTTTTT.

This clone was detected only a few times. This sequence joins TRBV6-5 and TRBJ1-1; D call uncertain. V was trimmed by 5 bases and J by 1 base, leaving 11 bases between them. The CDR3 runs to 14 residues. CDR1 is MNHEY, CDR2 SVGAGI, per germline. CDR3 residues: CASSIGRGNTEAFF. The CDR3 DNA sequence: TGTGCCAGCAGTATTGGGCGGGGGAACACTGAAGCTTTCTTT.

The genes are TRBV28 and TRBJ1-2; the D gene is possibly TRBD1 (6 bases). This CDR3 contains 13 residues. Trimming cost V 8 bases and J 8 bases, with 18 bases left between them. CDR1 and CDR2 (germline): MDHEN, SYDVKM. The CDR3 spells CASREGGVGGYTF. The CDR3 DNA reads as TGTGCCAGCCGGGAGGGGGGAGTCGGCGGCTACACCTTC.